The T cell receptor (beta chain) under discussion was sequenced for a study of OX40 agonist ivuxolimab in advanced cancers. In the study overall: Patients received ivuxolimab, an agonistic anti-OX40 (CD134) antibody. Dose-escalation patients were diagnosed with hepatocellular carcinoma, melanoma, renal cell cancer or head and neck cancer. Previous treatment with anti-PD-1, anti-PD-L1 or anti-CTLA-4 therapy was allowed; 35% to 50% had received some. Study-wide results and limits: Both blood CD4+ and CD8+ T cells showed clonal growth by week 6 at 0.1 to 3.0 mg/kg.

The assay was immunoSEQ multiplex PCR, and TCRdb's table has in-frame clones only and misses some. The table lists around 37,000 clones, approximately 80% of them singletons, with 20% to 25% in the top ten. Notes on this clone: Its antigen is as yet unknown.

The V gene end was trimmed by 0 bases and the J gene end by 5 bases; junction bases not matched to a gene: 2. CDR1 MNHEY and CDR2 SVGAGI come from the germline V gene. The CDR3 extends over 14 amino acids. J is TRBJ2-5 and V is TRBV6-5; 8 bases line up with TRBD1. The material was CD4+ or CD8+ T cells sorted from blood, obtained in a trial of the OX40 agonist ivuxolimab. This TCR derives from an adult with an advanced solid tumor such as melanoma, head and neck, liver or kidney cancer. CDR3 region: CASSYSTGVETQYF. CDR3 sequence (DNA): TGTGCCAGCAGTTACTCGACAGGGGTGGAGACCCAGTACTTC.